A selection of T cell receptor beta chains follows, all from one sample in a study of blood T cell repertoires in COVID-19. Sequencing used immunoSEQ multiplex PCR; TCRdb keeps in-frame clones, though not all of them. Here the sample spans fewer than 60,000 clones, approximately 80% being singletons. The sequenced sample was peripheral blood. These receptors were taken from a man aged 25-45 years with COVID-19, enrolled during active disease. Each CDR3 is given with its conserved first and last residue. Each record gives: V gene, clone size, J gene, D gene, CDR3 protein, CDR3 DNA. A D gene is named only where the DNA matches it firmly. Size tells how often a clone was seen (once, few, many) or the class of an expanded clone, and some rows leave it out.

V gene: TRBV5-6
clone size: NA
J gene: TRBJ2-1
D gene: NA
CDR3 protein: CASSLGGEQFF
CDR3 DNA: TGTGCCAGCAGCTTGGGAGGTGAGCAGTTCTTC

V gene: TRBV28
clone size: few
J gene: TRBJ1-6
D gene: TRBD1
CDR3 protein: CASTYFGQGAPNNSPLHF
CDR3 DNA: TGTGCCAGCACTTACTTTGGACAGGGGGCCCCCAATAATTCACCCCTCCACTTT

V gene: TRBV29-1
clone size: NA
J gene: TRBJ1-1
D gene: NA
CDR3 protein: CSVGREAGTEAFF
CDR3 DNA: TGCAGCGTTGGGCGCGAGGCGGGGACTGAAGCTTTCTTT

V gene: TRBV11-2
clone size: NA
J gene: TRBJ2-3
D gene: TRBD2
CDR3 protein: CASSSRTSGGTDTQYF
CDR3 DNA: TGTGCCAGCAGCTCCAGGACTAGCGGAGGCACAGATACGCAGTATTTT

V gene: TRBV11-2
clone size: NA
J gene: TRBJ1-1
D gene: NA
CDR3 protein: CASSGGQNTEAFF
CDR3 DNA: TGTGCCAGCAGTGGGGGACAGAACACTGAAGCTTTCTTT

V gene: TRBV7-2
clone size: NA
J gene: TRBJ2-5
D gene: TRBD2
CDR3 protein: CASSMASGWETQYF
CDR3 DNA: TGTGCCAGCAGTATGGCTAGCGGATGGGAGACCCAGTACTTC

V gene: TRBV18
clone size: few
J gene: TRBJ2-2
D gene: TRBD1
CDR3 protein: CASSPGQGTSLGELFF
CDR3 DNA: TGTGCCAGCTCACCGGGACAGGGAACCTCTCTCGGGGAGCTGTTTTTT

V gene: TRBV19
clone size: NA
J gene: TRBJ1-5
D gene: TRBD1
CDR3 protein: CASGGTGGNQPQHF
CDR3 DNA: TGTGCCAGTGGCGGGACAGGGGGAAATCAGCCCCAGCATTTT

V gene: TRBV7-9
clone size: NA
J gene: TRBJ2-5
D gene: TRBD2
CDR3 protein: CASSGGGDGETQYF
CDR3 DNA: TGTGCCAGCAGCGGGGGAGGGGATGGTGAGACCCAGTACTTC

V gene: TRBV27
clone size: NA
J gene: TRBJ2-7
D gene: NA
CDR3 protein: CASSALGVLSYEQYF
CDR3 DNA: TGTGCCAGCAGTGCCCTAGGGGTCCTCTCCTACGAGCAGTACTTC

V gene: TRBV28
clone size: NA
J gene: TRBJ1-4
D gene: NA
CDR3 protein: CASSTTQGRAEKLFF
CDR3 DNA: TGTGCCAGCAGTACTACCCAGGGGCGGGCTGAAAAACTGTTTTTT

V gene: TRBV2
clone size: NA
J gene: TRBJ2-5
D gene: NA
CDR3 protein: CASTGVIETQYF
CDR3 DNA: TGTGCCAGCACCGGGGTGATAGAGACCCAGTACTTC

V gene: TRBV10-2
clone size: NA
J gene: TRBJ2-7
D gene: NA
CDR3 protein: CASRAEGAGEQYF
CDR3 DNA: TGCGCCAGCAGGGCGGAGGGGGCGGGGGAGCAGTACTTC

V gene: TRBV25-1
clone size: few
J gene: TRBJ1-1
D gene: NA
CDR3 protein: CASDPGGGPNTEAFF
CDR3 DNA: TGTGCCAGCGACCCTGGGGGGGGGCCGAACACTGAAGCTTTCTTT

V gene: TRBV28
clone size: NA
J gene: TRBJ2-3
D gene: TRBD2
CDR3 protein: CASSRTSGRTDTQYF
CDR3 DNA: TGTGCCAGCAGTCGGACTAGCGGGAGAACAGATACGCAGTATTTT

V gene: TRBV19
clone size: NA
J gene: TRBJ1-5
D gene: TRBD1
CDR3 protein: CASILTGGYSNQPQHF
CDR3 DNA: TGTGCCAGTATCCTGACAGGGGGGTATAGCAATCAGCCCCAGCATTTT

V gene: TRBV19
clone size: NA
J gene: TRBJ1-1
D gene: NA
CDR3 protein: CASSQTLNTEAFF
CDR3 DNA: TGTGCCAGTAGTCAGACACTGAACACTGAAGCTTTCTTT

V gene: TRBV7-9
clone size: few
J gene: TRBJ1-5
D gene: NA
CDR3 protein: CASSLAPSQGRRNQPQHF
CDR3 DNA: TGTGCCAGCAGCTTAGCGCCCTCTCAGGGTCGGCGCAATCAGCCCCAGCATTTT

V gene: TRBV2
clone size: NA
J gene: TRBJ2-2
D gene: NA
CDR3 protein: CASSDTAGELFF
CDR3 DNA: TGTGCCAGCAGTGATACGGCCGGGGAGCTGTTTTTT

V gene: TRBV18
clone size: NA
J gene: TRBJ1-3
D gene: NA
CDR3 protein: CASSSTPQGFGAGNTIYF
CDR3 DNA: TGTGCCAGCTCATCGACCCCTCAGGGATTTGGGGCTGGAAACACCATATATTTT

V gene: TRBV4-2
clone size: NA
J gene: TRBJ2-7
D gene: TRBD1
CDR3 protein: CASSQFLGQGDREQYF
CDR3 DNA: TGTGCCAGCAGCCAATTTCTGGGACAGGGTGATCGGGAGCAGTACTTC

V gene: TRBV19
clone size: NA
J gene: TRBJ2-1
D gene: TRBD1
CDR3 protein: CASSQQGAAYNEQFF
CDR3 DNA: TGTGCCAGTAGTCAGCAGGGGGCGGCCTACAATGAGCAGTTCTTC

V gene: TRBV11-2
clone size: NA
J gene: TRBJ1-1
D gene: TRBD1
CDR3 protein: CASSLEVGDSGGSDTEAFF
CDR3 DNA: TGTGCCAGCAGCTTAGAAGTGGGGGACAGTGGTGGATCGGACACTGAAGCTTTCTTT

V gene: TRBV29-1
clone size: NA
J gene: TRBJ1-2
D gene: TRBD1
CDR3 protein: CSVEDPGQGTYGYTF
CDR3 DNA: TGCAGCGTTGAAGATCCCGGACAGGGTACCTATGGCTACACCTTC

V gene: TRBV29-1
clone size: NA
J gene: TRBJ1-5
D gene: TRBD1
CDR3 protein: CSVREQGNQPQHF
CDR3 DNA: TGCAGCGTTCGAGAACAGGGGAATCAGCCCCAGCATTTT

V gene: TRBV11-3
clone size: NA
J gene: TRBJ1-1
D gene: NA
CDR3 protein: CASSLQENTEAFF
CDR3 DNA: TGTGCCAGCAGCTTGCAGGAGAACACTGAAGCTTTCTTT

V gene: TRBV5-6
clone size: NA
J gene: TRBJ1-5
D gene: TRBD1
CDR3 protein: CASSQGAVNQPQHF
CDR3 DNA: TGTGCCAGCAGCCAGGGGGCGGTCAATCAGCCCCAGCATTTT

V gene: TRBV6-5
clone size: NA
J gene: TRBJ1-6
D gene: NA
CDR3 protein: CASSYGFVRLNSPLHF
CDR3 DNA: TGTGCCAGCAGTTACGGGTTCGTGAGGTTAAATTCACCCCTCCACTTT

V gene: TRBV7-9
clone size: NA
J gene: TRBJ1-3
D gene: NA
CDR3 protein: CASSLDSSGNTIYF
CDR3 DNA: TGTGCCAGCAGCTTAGACAGCTCTGGAAACACCATATATTTT

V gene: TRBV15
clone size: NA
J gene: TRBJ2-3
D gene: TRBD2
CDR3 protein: CATSGRTSGITDTQYF
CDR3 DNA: TGTGCCACCAGCGGTAGGACTAGCGGGATCACAGATACGCAGTATTTT

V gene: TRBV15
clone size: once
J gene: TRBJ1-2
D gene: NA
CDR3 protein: CATSRDKAGESGYTF
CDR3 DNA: TGTGCCACCAGCAGAGATAAGGCAGGGGAGAGTGGCTACACCTTC

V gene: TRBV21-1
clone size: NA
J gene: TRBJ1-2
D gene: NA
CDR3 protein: CASSKKRRGYTF
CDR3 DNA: TGTGCCAGCAGCAAAAAAAGGAGAGGCTACACCTTC

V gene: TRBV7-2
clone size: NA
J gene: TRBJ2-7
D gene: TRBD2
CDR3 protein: CASSTGLAGGDEQYF
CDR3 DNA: TGTGCCAGCAGCACGGGACTAGCGGGAGGGGACGAGCAGTACTTC

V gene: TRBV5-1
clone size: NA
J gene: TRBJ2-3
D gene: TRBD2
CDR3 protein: CASSPGLAGVTDTQYF
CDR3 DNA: TGCGCCAGCAGCCCAGGACTAGCGGGGGTCACAGATACGCAGTATTTT

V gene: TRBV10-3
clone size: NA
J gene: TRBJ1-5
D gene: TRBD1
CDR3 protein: CAIRATGDSQPQHF
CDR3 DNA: TGTGCCATCAGGGCGACAGGGGATAGTCAGCCCCAGCATTTT

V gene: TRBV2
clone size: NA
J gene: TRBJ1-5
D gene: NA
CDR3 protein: CASSEQGLDQPQHF
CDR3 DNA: TGTGCCAGCAGTGAACAGGGTCTGGATCAGCCCCAGCATTTT

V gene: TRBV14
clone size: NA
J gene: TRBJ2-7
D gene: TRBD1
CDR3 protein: CASSRSGQGAIYEQYF
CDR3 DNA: TGTGCCAGCAGCCGATCCGGGCAGGGGGCTATCTACGAGCAGTACTTC

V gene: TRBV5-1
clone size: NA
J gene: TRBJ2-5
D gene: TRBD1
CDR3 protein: CASSPTGFGETQYF
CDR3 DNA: TGCGCCAGCAGCCCGACAGGGTTCGGGGAGACCCAGTACTTC

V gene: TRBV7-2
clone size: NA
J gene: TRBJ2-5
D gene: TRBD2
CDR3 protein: CASSYQAGEETQYF
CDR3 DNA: TGTGCCAGCAGCTACCAAGCGGGAGAAGAGACCCAGTACTTC

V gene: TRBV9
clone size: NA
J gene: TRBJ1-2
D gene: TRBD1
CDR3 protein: CASNSLDRGRGGYTF
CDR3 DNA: TGTGCCAGCAACTCATTGGACAGGGGGCGCGGTGGCTACACCTTC

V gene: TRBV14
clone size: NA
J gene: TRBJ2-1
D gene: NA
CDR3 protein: CASSQFTGSSYNEQFF
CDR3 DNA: TGTGCCAGCAGCCAATTTACAGGGAGCTCCTACAATGAGCAGTTCTTC

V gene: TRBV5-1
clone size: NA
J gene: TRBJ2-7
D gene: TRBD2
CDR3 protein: CASSLSGGDSYEQYF
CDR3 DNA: TGCGCCAGCAGCTTAAGCGGGGGGGACTCCTACGAGCAGTACTTC

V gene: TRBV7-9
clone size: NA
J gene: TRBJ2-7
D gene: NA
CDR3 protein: CASSFVVDSYEQYF
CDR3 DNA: TGTGCCAGCAGCTTCGTAGTCGATTCCTACGAGCAGTACTTC

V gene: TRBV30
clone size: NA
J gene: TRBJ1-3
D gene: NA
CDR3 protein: CAWGPAGASGNTIYF
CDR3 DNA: TGTGCCTGGGGCCCTGCTGGGGCCTCTGGAAACACCATATATTTT

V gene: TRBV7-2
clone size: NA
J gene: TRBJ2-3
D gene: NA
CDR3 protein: CASSLASGGTDTQYF
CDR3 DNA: TGTGCCAGCAGCTTAGCTAGCGGAGGGACAGATACGCAGTATTTT